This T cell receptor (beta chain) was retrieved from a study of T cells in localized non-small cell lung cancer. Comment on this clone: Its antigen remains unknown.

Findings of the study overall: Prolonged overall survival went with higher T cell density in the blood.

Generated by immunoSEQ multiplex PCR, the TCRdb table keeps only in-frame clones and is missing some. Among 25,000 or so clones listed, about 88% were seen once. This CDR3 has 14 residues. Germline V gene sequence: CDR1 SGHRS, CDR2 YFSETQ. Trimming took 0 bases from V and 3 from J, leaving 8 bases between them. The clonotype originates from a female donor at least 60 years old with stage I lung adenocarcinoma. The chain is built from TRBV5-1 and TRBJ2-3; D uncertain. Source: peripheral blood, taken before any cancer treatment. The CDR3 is CASSLATQTDTQYF. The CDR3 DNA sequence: TGCGCCAGCAGCTTGGCTACGCAAACAGATACGCAGTATTTT.